The 4 T cell receptor beta chains given below trace back to one sample, sequenced in a study of human T cells and chemical hapten exposure. TCRdb re-derived calls from the RACE reads in MiXCR, one entry per CDR3 protein. The sample carries around 45,000 distinct CDR3 sequences, nearly 4.5% recorded once. Time point given: healthy volunteer bleed at 2 weeks. Before extraction, the whole blood was not fractionated, and total RNA was taken from it. The sample taken for sequencing was whole blood. Receptors were obtained from a human donor in good health. Some clones in this sample may be carry-over from other donors' samples.

This clonotype was found many times. CDR3 sequence (DNA): TGTGCCCAGCATGCCCCCAGATCCTCTGGAAACACCATATATTTT. This translates into CAQHAPRSSGNTIYF. The chain recombines TRBV30 with TRBJ1-3; D is ambiguous. The germline V gene encodes CDR1 GTSNPN and CDR2 SVGIG (reference sequence). V dropped 8 bases and J dropped 0 bases, with 17 bases sitting between them. The length of the CDR3 is 15 residues.

This clonotype was detected only a few times. The V gene is TRBV5-1, the J gene TRBJ1-1; no clear D gene. The V gene's germline CDR1 is SGHRS and CDR2 YFSETQ. Trimming took off 4 bases at V and 6 bases at J, with 16 bases between the two ends. This CDR3 comprises 14 residues. In DNA form, the CDR3 reads TGCGCCAGCAGCCCCGGTTGGGGAGGAGCTGAAGCTTTCTTT. Translated, it gives CASSPGWGGAEAFF. The full variable domain, rest sourced from reference TRBV5-1 and TRBJ1-1, is KAGVTQTPRYLIKTRGQQVTLSCSPISGHRSVSWYQQTPGQGLQFLFEYFSETQRNKGNFPGRFSGRQFSNSRSEMNVSTLELGDSALYLCASSPGWGGAEAFFGQGTRLTVV.

This clonotype was observed at least ten times. The chain is built from TRBV7-9 and TRBJ2-1; 10 bases align to TRBD2. The CDR3 runs 16 residues. Losses at the gene ends were 6 bases for V and 0 bases for J; bases not matched to a gene: 5. Germline CDR1 SEHNR, CDR2 FQNEAQ (reference sequence). CDR3 sequence: CASRPLAGASYNEQFF. The CDR3 DNA is TGTGCCAGCAGACCGCTAGCGGGGGCCTCCTACAATGAGCAGTTCTTC.

In its sample, this clonotype was seen a few times. The chain has TRBV15 and TRBJ1-1; D gene unclear. From germline, CDR1 is LNHNV and CDR2 YYDKDF (reference sequence). The V end lost 0 bases, the J end lost 0 bases, and 11 bases lay between the germline ends. CDR3 length: 16 residues. The CDR3 nucleotides read TGTGCCACCAGCAGAGATTTCGGTCAGATGAACACTGAAGCTTTCTTT. Translated: CATSRDFGQMNTEAFF. Drawing the rest from reference TRBV15 and TRBJ1-1, the complete variable domain is DAMVIQNPRYQVTQFGKPVTLSCSQTLNHNVMYWYQQKSSQAPKLLFHYYDKDFNNEADTPDNFQSRRPNTSFCFLDIRSPGLGDTAMYLCATSRDFGQMNTEAFFGQGTRLTVV.